This passage covers 2 T cell receptor beta chains from one sample sequenced in a study of OX40 agonist ivuxolimab in advanced cancers. Libraries were prepared by immunoSEQ multiplex PCR; TCRdb keeps only in-frame clonotypes and omits some of them. The sample contains tens of thousands of clones, approximately 92% of which appear only once. Sequencing was performed on CD4+ or CD8+ T cells sorted from blood, taken in a trial of the OX40 agonist ivuxolimab. The source of these receptors is an adult with an advanced solid tumor such as melanoma, head and neck, liver or kidney cancer.

The chain employs TRBV11-3 and TRBJ1-6; 7 nucleotides match TRBD1. The trim removed 1 base at V and 7 bases at J, leaving 4 bases unmatched. The CDR3 extends over 15 amino acids. Germline V lookup: CDR1 SGHNT, CDR2 YENEEA. CDR3 nucleotide sequence: TGTGCCAGCAGCTTAGGGACAGGATGGAATTCACCCCTCCACTTT. It codes for CASSLGTGWNSPLHF.

This clone turned up a few times. The chain carries TRBV30 and TRBJ1-2, with a possible D match to TRBD1 (6 bases). Germline CDR1 GTSNPN, CDR2 SVGIG (reference sequence). The CDR3 is made up of 13 amino acids. V was cut by 1 base and J by 7 bases, with 13 bases left in between. The CDR3 DNA follows: TGTGCCTGGAGTGGGACCGGGGGGGCTGGCTACACCTTC. Residues: CAWSGTGGAGYTF. Full variable domain (missing parts from reference TRBV30 and TRBJ1-2): SQTIHQWPATLVQPVGSPLSLECTVEGTSNPNLYWYRQAAGRGLQLLFYSVGIGQISSEVPQNLSASRPQDRQFILSSKKLLLSDSGFYLCAWSGTGGAGYTFGSGTRLTVV.